The source of this TCR beta chain is a study of T cells of healthy individuals. Trimming took off 2 bases at V and 2 bases at J, with 10 bases between the two ends. The length of the CDR3 is 14 residues. Germline lookup yields CDR1 MNHEY and CDR2 SMNVEV (reference sequence). From the 5' RACE reads, TCRdb called clonotypes with MiXCR, one entry per CDR3 protein. The repertoire holds roughly 87,000 distinct CDR3 sequences, with approximately 15% as singletons. A single count supports this clonotype. V and J are TRBV27 and TRBJ2-7, with a tentative D call TRBD1 (5 bases). The TCR originated in a human donor in good health. The CDR3 is CASSLIAGPYEQYF. The CDR3 DNA reads TGTGCCAGCAGTTTAATCGCAGGGCCCTACGAGCAGTACTTC.